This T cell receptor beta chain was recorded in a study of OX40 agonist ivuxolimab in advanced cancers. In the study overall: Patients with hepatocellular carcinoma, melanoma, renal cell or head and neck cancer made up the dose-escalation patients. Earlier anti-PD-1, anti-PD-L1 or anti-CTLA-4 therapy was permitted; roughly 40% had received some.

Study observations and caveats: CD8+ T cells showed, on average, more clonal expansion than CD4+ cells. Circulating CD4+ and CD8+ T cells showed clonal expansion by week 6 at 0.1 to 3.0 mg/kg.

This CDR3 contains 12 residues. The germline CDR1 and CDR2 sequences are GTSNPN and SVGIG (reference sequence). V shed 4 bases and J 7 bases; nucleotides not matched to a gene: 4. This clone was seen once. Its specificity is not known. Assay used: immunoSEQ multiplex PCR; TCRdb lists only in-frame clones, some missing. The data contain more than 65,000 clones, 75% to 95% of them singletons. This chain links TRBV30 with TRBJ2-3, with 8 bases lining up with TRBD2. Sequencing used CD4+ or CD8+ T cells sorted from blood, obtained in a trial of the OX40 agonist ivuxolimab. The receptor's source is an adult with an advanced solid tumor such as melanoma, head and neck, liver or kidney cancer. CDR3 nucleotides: TGTGCCTGGACCGGGACTAGTAATACGCAGTATTTT. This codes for CAWTGTSNTQYF. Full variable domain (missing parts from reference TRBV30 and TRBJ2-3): SQTIHQWPATLVQPVGSPLSLECTVEGTSNPNLYWYRQAAGRGLQLLFYSVGIGQISSEVPQNLSASRPQDRQFILSSKKLLLSDSGFYLCAWTGTSNTQYFGPGTRLTVL.